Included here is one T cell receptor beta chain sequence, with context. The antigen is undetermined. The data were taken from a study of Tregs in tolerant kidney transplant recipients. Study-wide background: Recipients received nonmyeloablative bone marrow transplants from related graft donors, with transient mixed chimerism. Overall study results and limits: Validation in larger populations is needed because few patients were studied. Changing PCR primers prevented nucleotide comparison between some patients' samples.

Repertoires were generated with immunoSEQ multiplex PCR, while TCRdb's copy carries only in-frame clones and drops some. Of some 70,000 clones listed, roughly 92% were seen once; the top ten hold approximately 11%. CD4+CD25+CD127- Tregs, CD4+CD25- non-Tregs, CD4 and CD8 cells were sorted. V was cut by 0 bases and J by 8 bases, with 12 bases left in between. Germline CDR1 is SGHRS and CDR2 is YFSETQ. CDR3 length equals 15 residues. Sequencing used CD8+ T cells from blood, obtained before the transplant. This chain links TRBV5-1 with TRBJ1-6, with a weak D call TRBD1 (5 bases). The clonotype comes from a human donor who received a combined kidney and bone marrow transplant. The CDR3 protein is CASSLGRGRDSPLHF. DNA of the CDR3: TGCGCCAGCAGCTTGGGGAGGGGACGCGATTCACCCCTCCACTTT. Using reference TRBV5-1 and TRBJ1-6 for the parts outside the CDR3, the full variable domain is KAGVTQTPRYLIKTRGQQVTLSCSPISGHRSVSWYQQTPGQGLQFLFEYFSETQRNKGNFPGRFSGRQFSNSRSEMNVSTLELGDSALYLCASSLGRGRDSPLHFGNGTRLTVT.